Following are 9 T cell receptor beta chains from one sample sequenced in a study of T cell repertoires in cytomegalovirus infection. TCRdb itself ran the reads through MiXCR, one entry per CDR3 protein. The sample carries about 310,000 distinct CDR3 sequences, 8% to 10% recorded once. Sequenced sample: PBMCs. Receptors originate from a human donor in good health (CMV status not recorded). Some clones in this sample may be carry-over from other donors' samples.

This clonotype showed up just a few times. The genes are TRBV7-2 and TRBJ1-1, with unresolved D. CDR1 and CDR2 from the germline V gene are SGHTA and FQGNSA. This CDR3 spans 15 amino acids. The germline V and J ends were trimmed by 1 base and 4 bases, with 13 bases remaining between them. CDR3 coding DNA: TGTGCCAGCAGCTTAGTAGGAGGGATGGGCACTGAAGCTTTCTTT. It is translated as CASSLVGGMGTEAFF.

In this sample, this clonotype turned up a few times. The genes are TRBV15 and TRBJ2-7, with 9 bases matching TRBD2. J lost 7 bases, V lost 5 bases, and 9 bases had no gene match. The CDR3 totals 14 residues. CDR1 is LNHNV, CDR2 YYDKDF, per germline (reference sequence). CDR3 nucleotides: TGTGCCACCAGCCGAGCGGGACTAGCTCAAGAGCAGTACGTC. It specifies CATSRAGLAQEQYV.

V gene TRBV28 combines with J gene TRBJ2-5; D is undetermined. From germline, CDR1 is MDHEN and CDR2 SYDVKM. The CDR3 totals 14 residues. The V and J ends lost 4 bases and 5 bases respectively, with 14 bases between them. The CDR3 nucleotides read TGTGCCAGCAGTTCTCGGACCATCGGGGAGACCCAGTACTTC. Protein product: CASSSRTIGETQYF.

V is TRBV20-1 and J is TRBJ1-5; 7 bases map to TRBD1. CDR1 and CDR2 (germline): DFQATT, SNEGSKA (reference sequence). Germline trimming cut 5 bases from V and 7 bases from J; bases unmatched to any gene: 8. The CDR3 has 13 amino acids. Here the CDR3 DNA reads TGCAGTGCTCCCCACAGGGGTGTCCAGCCCCAGCATTTT. Its translation is CSAPHRGVQPQHF.

Ten or more counts support this clonotype. The chain couples TRBV10-3 to TRBJ1-5; no definite D call. In germline, CDR1 is ENHRY, CDR2 SYGVKD. V lost 0 bases to trimming and J lost 7 bases, with 13 bases between them. The CDR3 is 15 residues long. The CDR3 DNA reads TGTGCCATCAGTGAGTCCGTAGGTGGAGGCCAGCCCCAGCATTTT. Its translation is CAISESVGGGQPQHF.

This clonotype showed up many times. The junction differs from germline at one of its ends, possibly a read error. The V gene is TRBV7-2, the J gene TRBJ2-3; no clear D. The length of the CDR3 is 13 residues. Per the germline V gene, CDR1 is SGHTA and CDR2 is FQGNSA. Here the CDR3 DNA reads TGTGCCAGCAGTTTAGCCTACCCCGGTGAGCAGTATTTT. This codes for CASSLAYPGEQYF.

This clonotype appeared many times. The genes are TRBV18 and TRBJ2-2; D gene unclear. The CDR3 runs 15 residues. Trimming pared 0 bases from V and 1 base from J, leaving 6 bases between. Germline lookup yields CDR1 KGHSH and CDR2 LQKENI. The CDR3 here is CASSPPRLNTGELFF. The DNA for the CDR3 is TGTGCCAGCTCACCACCCAGACTGAACACCGGGGAGCTGTTTTTT.

The rearrangement joins TRBV20-1 to TRBJ1-1; D might be TRBD1 (6 bases). CDR1 DFQATT and CDR2 SNEGSKA come from the germline V gene (reference sequence). The V and J ends lost 6 bases and 2 bases respectively, with 13 bases between them. The CDR3 has 13 amino acids. The CDR3 DNA reads TGCAGTGCCCTGGGGGGGGGCAACACTGAAGCTTTCTTT. Its protein product is CSALGGGNTEAFF.

In the case of this clonotype: A much larger clone differs from this one at a single base, so this may be a read error. The chain has TRBV29-1 and TRBJ1-2; 8 nucleotides agree with TRBD1. Losses at the gene ends were 6 bases for V and 8 bases for J; bases not matched to a gene: 5. Germline loops: CDR1 SQVTM, CDR2 ANQGSEA. The CDR3 is 11 residues long. CDR3 bases: TGCAGCGTACCGTGGACAGGGGGCTACACCTTC. It is translated as CSVPWTGGYTF.